The next 5 T cell receptor beta chains were all read from a single sample in a study of blood T cell repertoires in COVID-19. TCRdb's table, derived via immunoSEQ multiplex PCR, lists solely in-frame clones and lacks some. The sample holds about 73,000 clones, roughly 80% seen once. Input material: peripheral blood. These receptors all come from a man between 65 and 79 years old with COVID-19, enrolled during active disease.

The V call is TRBV4-1, the J call TRBJ2-2, with TRBD2 matching 11 bases. Germline CDR1 is MGHRA and CDR2 is YSYEKL. The junction had 13 bases not matched to a gene; V was cut back by 5 bases and J by 5 bases. The CDR3 has 18 residues. In DNA, the CDR3 is TGCGCCAGCAGCAGGGGTGGCCGGACTAGCGGGTCGACCGGGGAGCTGTTTTTT. This sequence encodes CASSRGGRTSGSTGELFF.

V usage is TRBV6-5 and J usage is TRBJ1-1; tentatively, D is TRBD1 (6 bases). The V and J ends lost 8 bases and 7 bases respectively, with 11 bases between them. The CDR3 runs 11 residues. Germline CDR1 and CDR2: MNHEY and SVGAGI. The CDR3 nucleotides read TGTGCCAGCTCAACAGGGTTTGAAGCTTTCTTT. Its translation is CASSTGFEAFF.

The rearrangement joins TRBV19 to TRBJ2-2, with 9 bases aligning to TRBD1. Per germline, CDR1 LNHDA and CDR2 SQIVND (reference sequence). This CDR3 has 16 residues. V was clipped by 5 bases and J by 3 bases; unmatched bases: 7. The CDR3 DNA reads TGTGCCAGTAGTTCCGGGACAGGGAGGGACACCGGGGAGCTGTTTTTT. This sequence encodes CASSSGTGRDTGELFF.

The rearrangement links TRBV6-5 to TRBJ2-3; TRBD2 matches at 14 bases. The germline CDR1 and CDR2 sequences are MNHEY and SVGAGI. The V segment lost 4 bases and the J segment 6 bases; nucleotides outside the gene matches: 6. The CDR3 is made up of 16 amino acids. CDR3 in amino acids: CASSSGTSGSPDTQYF. DNA of the CDR3: TGTGCCAGCAGTTCCGGGACTAGCGGGAGCCCCGATACGCAGTATTTT.

The V call is TRBV6-2 or TRBV6-3, the J call TRBJ1-2; the D is unclear. V was clipped by 0 bases and J by 8 bases, with 7 bases between them. Germline loops: CDR1 MNHEY, CDR2 SVGEGT. The length of the CDR3 is 12 residues. CDR3 nucleotide sequence: TGTGCCAGCAGTTACTCGAAGGAGGGCTACACCTTC. Translated, it gives CASSYSKEGYTF.